These 7 T cell receptor beta chains originate from one sample sequenced in a study of beta chain features in type 1 diabetes. General observations from the study: In all four CD4+ subsets, TCRB CDR3 length was significantly, moderately reduced in type 1 diabetes.

Reverse transcribing all isolated RNA meant expressed TCRB transcripts were sequenced. Repertoires were generated with immunoSEQ multiplex PCR, while TCRdb's copy carries only in-frame clones and drops some. The sample shows about 340,000 clones, about 14% of them seen only once. The antigens these receptors bind are not known. Material for sequencing was naive CD4+ T cells from blood. All receptors derive from a young woman with type 1 diabetes.

The chain uses TRBV7-2 and TRBJ2-1; D ambiguous. Germline CDR1 SGHTA, CDR2 FQGNSA. CDR3 length equals 16 residues. Trimming took 5 bases from V and 7 from J, leaving 21 bases between them. CDR3 loop: CASSPRPRGELNEQFF. In DNA form, the CDR3 reads TGTGCCAGCAGCCCCCGCCCTAGAGGAGAGTTGAATGAGCAGTTCTTC.

In DNA, the CDR3 is TGCGCCAGCAGCCAAGATCCCCTGGGTTCGGGTCTAGCGTCCTACAATGAGCAGTTCTTC. It codes for CASSQDPLGSGLASYNEQFF. The chain is built from TRBV4-3 and TRBJ2-1, with a possible D match to TRBD2 (6 bases). V shed 0 bases and J shed 1 base, with 22 bases lying between them. Per the germline V gene, CDR1 is LGHNA and CDR2 is YSLEER. This CDR3 has 20 residues.

This clone appeared a single time. The V and J genes are TRBV5-1 and TRBJ2-3; weak D call: TRBD1 (6 bases). The germline V and J ends were trimmed by 5 bases and 0 bases, with 13 bases remaining between them. The CDR3 consists of 15 residues. Looked up from germline, CDR1 is SGHRS and CDR2 is YFSETQ. CDR3 sequence (DNA): TGCGCCAGCAGTGCCGGACAGCCTAGCACAGATACGCAGTATTTT. Its translation is CASSAGQPSTDTQYF. Full variable domain (outside the CDR3, taken from reference TRBV5-1 and TRBJ2-3): KAGVTQTPRYLIKTRGQQVTLSCSPISGHRSVSWYQQTPGQGLQFLFEYFSETQRNKGNFPGRFSGRQFSNSRSEMNVSTLELGDSALYLCASSAGQPSTDTQYFGPGTRLTVL.

In this sample, this clone turned up a few times. DNA for the CDR3: TGTGCCAGAACAAGACAGGGAGGTCGCGAGCAGTACGTC. Amino acids: CARTRQGGREQYV. This rearrangement joins TRBV2 to TRBJ2-7; TRBD1 is a possible D gene (7 bases). V was shortened by 9 bases and J by 6 bases, with 18 bases between the two germline ends. The CDR3 is 13 amino acids. The germline CDR1 and CDR2 sequences are SNHLY and FYNNEI.

This clone was counted between two and nine times. This sequence joins TRBV18 and TRBJ1-5; the D is unclear. Trimming stripped 6 bases from V and 6 bases from J, with 12 bases between. Germline CDR1 is KGHSH and CDR2 is LQKENI. This CDR3 region has 13 residues. CDR3 coding DNA: TGTGCCAGCTCCCAGGACTCCAGTCAGCCCCAGCATTTT. It translates to CASSQDSSQPQHF.

This clone occurred once. The chain employs TRBV4-1 and TRBJ1-1; no reliable D call. Trimming removed 2 bases at V and 3 bases at J, with 16 bases between. The CDR3 is made up of 16 amino acids. Looked up from germline, CDR1 is MGHRA and CDR2 is YSYEKL. CDR3 region: CASSQKGRHVDTEAFF. CDR3 nucleotides: TGCGCCAGCAGCCAAAAAGGGAGGCATGTAGACACTGAAGCTTTCTTT.

This clone showed up just a few times. The chain recombines TRBV4-1 with TRBJ2-1, with 13 bases fitting TRBD2. The junction had 10 bases not matched to a gene; V was cut back by 6 bases and J by 2 bases. The CDR3 covers 18 residues. Germline-derived CDR1 and CDR2 are MGHRA and YSYEKL. The CDR3: CASSLRTSGSLAYNEQFF. In DNA, the CDR3 is TGCGCCAGCAGTCTGCGGACTAGCGGGAGCCTTGCCTACAATGAGCAGTTCTTC.